A single sample is the source of the 9 T cell receptor beta chains below, sequenced in a study of blood T cells in healthy people across ages. PCR was performed a second time for about 7 to 11 cycles using a sample-barcoded 5' primer and a J-beta primer mix. TCRdb ran MiXCR on the 5' RACE reads and lists one entry per CDR3 protein. The table has about 1,400,000 distinct CDR3 sequences, roughly 60% seen once. Material: blood. The receptors were gathered from a man aged 18 to 29 in good health.

The rearrangement joins TRBV4-3 to TRBJ2-1; D ambiguous. Trimming shortened V by 0 bases and J by 9 bases, and 12 bases separated the two germline ends. CDR1 and CDR2 (germline): LGHNA, YSLEER. There are 14 residues in the CDR3. This CDR3 reads CASSQDGLAIEQFF. The DNA of the CDR3 is TGCGCCAGCAGCCAAGATGGGTTGGCGATTGAGCAGTTCTTC.

There are a few counts of this clonotype. The gene calls are TRBV12-3 or TRBV12-4 and TRBJ2-7; perhaps TRBD2 as D (5 bases). There are 12 residues in the CDR3. V was pared by 5 bases and J by 8 bases, with 13 bases between. The DNA of the CDR3 is TGTGCCAGCAGTCCTACTAGGACCCAGCAGTACTTC. Protein sequence: CASSPTRTQQYF.

The V call is TRBV14, the J call TRBJ2-7, with a possible D match to TRBD2 (5 bases). Looked up from germline, CDR1 is SGHDN and CDR2 is FVKESK. The CDR3 is 15 residues long. Trimming pared 0 bases from V and 2 bases from J, leaving 11 bases between. The CDR3 DNA sequence: TGTGCCAGCAGCCAAGAACGAGGGTTCCCCTACGAGCAGTACTTC. Translation: CASSQERGFPYEQYF.

This chain joins TRBV4-2 and TRBJ1-1, with TRBD1 as a possible D gene (5 bases). CDR1 LGHNA and CDR2 YNFKEQ come from the germline V gene. The CDR3 runs 15 residues. The germline V and J ends were trimmed by 3 bases and 3 bases, with 14 bases remaining between them. The CDR3 nucleotides are TGTGCCAGCAGCCACCCCTCAGGGACCCACACTGAAGCTTTCTTT. This gives the protein CASSHPSGTHTEAFF.

The rearrangement joins TRBV29-1 to TRBJ2-7, with D possibly matching TRBD1 (6 bases). The CDR3 contains 15 residues. V was shortened by 5 bases and J by 6 bases, with 23 bases between the two germline ends. Germline values: CDR1 SQVTM, CDR2 ANQGSEA. Here the CDR3 reads CSVNLFDRNLGEQYF. CDR3 coding DNA: TGCAGCGTTAATCTATTTGACAGGAACCTCGGCGAGCAGTACTTC.

This clonotype was seen a handful of times. The chain has TRBV3-1 and TRBJ2-2, with D unresolved. The CDR3 extends over 14 amino acids. V was shortened by 6 bases and J by 2 bases, with 10 bases between the two germline ends. Germline-derived CDR1 and CDR2 are LGHDT and YNNKEL (reference sequence). The chain's CDR3 is CASSYRPNTGELFF. As DNA, the CDR3 is TGTGCCAGCAGTTATAGACCAAACACCGGGGAGCTGTTTTTT.

J is TRBJ1-6 and V is TRBV4-2; D is unresolved. This CDR3 spans 15 amino acids. V was pared by 3 bases and J by 10 bases, with 16 bases between. Germline loops: CDR1 LGHNA, CDR2 YNFKEQ. The CDR3 loop reads CASSQNGLPRSPLHF. The DNA of the CDR3 is TGTGCCAGCAGCCAGAACGGTCTCCCGAGGTCACCCCTCCACTTT.

The V gene is TRBV28, the J gene TRBJ2-7, with TRBD1 matching 9 bases. Germline-derived CDR1 and CDR2 are MDHEN and SYDVKM. The V and J ends lost 5 bases and 6 bases, in that order; junction bases with no gene match: 11. The CDR3 spans 15 residues. CDR3 nucleotides: TGTGCCAGCAGTCCCGCCGGGACAGGGCAGCGCGAGCAGTACTTC. Its translation is CASSPAGTGQREQYF.

The chain recombines TRBV27 with TRBJ2-1; 13 bases align to TRBD2. This CDR3 contains 15 residues. The V and J ends lost 3 bases and 5 bases, in that order; junction bases with no gene match: 1. The germline V gene encodes CDR1 MNHEY and CDR2 SMNVEV (reference sequence). CDR3 sequence reads: CASSFGTSGDNEQFF. CDR3 nucleotides: TGTGCCAGCAGTTTCGGGACTAGCGGGGACAATGAGCAGTTCTTC.